The sample holds a few counts of the clone carrying this T cell receptor (beta chain). Its cognate antigen is unknown. Preparation of TCR beta libraries was done by quantitative 5'-RACE with molecular barcodes. MiXCR was run by TCRdb on the 5' RACE reads, yielding one entry per CDR3 protein. The table records fewer than 200,000 distinct CDR3 sequences, 9.8% of them present only once. Germline CDR1 is SGDLS and CDR2 is YYNGEE. The CDR3 has 14 residues. V lost 4 bases to trimming and J lost 5 bases; unmatched junction nucleotides: 4. This entry comes from a study of CD8 T cells in ankylosing spondylitis. Overall study results and limits: Disease-linked clones proved CD8+ and comparatively uncommon in peripheral blood. In ankylosing spondylitis patients, matched synovial fluid reportedly showed significant enrichment of disease-linked clones. In synovial fluid and blood from reactive arthritis, some motif variants were previously reported.

The chain has TRBV9 and TRBJ2-2, with 8 positions matching TRBD2. The receptor was derived from a female donor with ankylosing spondylitis or in good health (not recorded which). Sequenced: blood, either unsorted or a sorted T cell fraction (not recorded which). CDR3 nucleotides: TGTGCCAGCAGCATCGGGGGGGAAACCGGGGAGCTGTTTTTT. It translates to CASSIGGETGELFF.